This T cell receptor beta chain appears in the sequencing data of a study of blood T cell repertoires in COVID-19. Data came from immunoSEQ multiplex PCR; TCRdb stores just in-frame clones and leaves some out. The data contain 200,000 to 250,000 clones, less than 85% of them singletons. Participant age was roughly 18 to 100 years, and participants resided in fewer than 25 US areas. Symptom resolution, clearance, or two negative PCRs marked the recovered donors of Cohort 3. Germline loops: CDR1 KGHDR, CDR2 SFDVKD. The CDR3 is 14 residues long. J gave up 3 bases and V 7 bases, and 1 base lay outside the gene matches.

V gene TRBV24-1 combines with J gene TRBJ1-5; 11 bases match TRBD1. The receptor was isolated from a man in his fifties or sixties who had recovered from COVID-19. The sequenced material came from PBMCs or T cells enriched from blood (not recorded which). CDR3 sequence: CATRGQGDNQPQHF. The DNA of the CDR3 is TGTGCCACCAGGGGACAGGGGGACAATCAGCCCCAGCATTTT.